The clone carrying this TCR beta chain was observed once. The antigen remains undetermined. Donors in the study were healthy people who gave bone marrow. 13 Jbeta primers and 60 Vbeta primers were used for the PCR. The repertoire was sequenced with immunoSEQ multiplex PCR; TCRdb's copy has only in-frame clones and lacks some. The data contain 90,000 to 130,000 clones, roughly 80% of them singletons. The CDR3 runs 16 residues. Germline V lookup: CDR1 LNHDA, CDR2 SQIVND (reference sequence). V dropped 5 bases and J dropped 10; count of bases not matched to a gene: 12. The record originates from a study of cytomegalovirus exposure and HLA in healthy donors. Study-wide findings and caveats: CMV antigen specificity of three CMV-associated chains was confirmed in vitro.

The chain employs TRBV19 and TRBJ1-6, with 9 nucleotides matching TRBD1. The sequenced material came from PBMCs. This receptor was taken from a man aged 30 to 39 in good health and CMV-seropositive. CDR3 sequence (DNA): TGTGCCAGTAGTGCCAAACCGGGACAGGGAGAATCACCCCTCCACTTT. As protein: CASSAKPGQGESPLHF.